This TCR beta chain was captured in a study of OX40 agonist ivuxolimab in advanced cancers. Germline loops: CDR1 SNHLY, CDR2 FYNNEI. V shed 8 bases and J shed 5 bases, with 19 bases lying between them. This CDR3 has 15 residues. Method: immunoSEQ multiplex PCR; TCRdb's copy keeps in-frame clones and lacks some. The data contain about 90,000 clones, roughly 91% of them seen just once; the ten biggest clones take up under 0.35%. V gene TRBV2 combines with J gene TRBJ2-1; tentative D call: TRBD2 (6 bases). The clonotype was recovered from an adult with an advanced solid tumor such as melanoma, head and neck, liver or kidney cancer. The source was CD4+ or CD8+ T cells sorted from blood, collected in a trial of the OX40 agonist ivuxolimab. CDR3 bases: TGTGCCAGCTGGTCCGGGGACTCGACCCACAATGAGCAGTTCTTC. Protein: CASWSGDSTHNEQFF.